Listed below are T cell receptor beta chains from one sample, sequenced in a study of CD8+ T cells in alopecia areata. Assay used: immunoSEQ multiplex PCR; TCRdb lists only in-frame clones, some missing. The sample has about 210,000 clones; more than 45% are singletons. This material consisted of CD4+ T cells sorted from blood, taken at week 4, from a patient treated with tofacitinib. The receptor source for this set is a human donor with alopecia areata. Both conserved end residues are part of each CDR3. The D gene is left open where the match is weak. Clone size is stated in some rows and not others, as once, few, many or a class when expanded.

abundance | len | j_gene | d_gene | v_gene | CDR3aa | CDR3nt
. | 15 | TRBJ1-1 | TRBD1 | TRBV5-1 | CASSNPTGGNTEAFF | TGCGCCAGCAGCAATCCAACAGGGGGAAACACTGAAGCTTTCTTT
few | 14 | TRBJ1-5 | . | TRBV4-3 | CASGDSYSNQPQHF | TGCGCCAGCGGAGACTCCTATAGCAATCAGCCCCAGCATTTT
. | 14 | TRBJ2-7 | . | TRBV15 | CATSSRPGSHEQYF | TGTGCCACCAGCAGTCGGCCGGGGTCCCACGAGCAGTACTTC
. | 12 | TRBJ2-1 | . | TRBV10-3 | CAISGQYNEQFF | TGTGCCATCAGTGGACAGTACAATGAGCAGTTCTTC
few | 12 | TRBJ2-3 | . | TRBV29-1 | CSVEDLEDTQYF | TGCAGCGTTGAAGATTTGGAAGATACGCAGTATTTT
. | 12 | TRBJ2-7 | . | TRBV6-1 | CASTRTTYEQYF | TGTGCCAGCACCAGGACTACCTACGAGCAGTACTTC
. | 16 | TRBJ1-5 | . | TRBV2 | CASSEGGRRRNQPQHF | TGTGCCAGCAGTGAGGGCGGCAGAAGACGTAATCAGCCCCAGCATTTT
. | 15 | TRBJ2-3 | . | TRBV5-1 | CASSLRGLAADTQYF | TGCGCCAGCAGCTTGCGTGGACTCGCGGCAGATACGCAGTATTTT
few | 12 | TRBJ2-5 | . | TRBV10-3 | CAISAAQETQYF | TGTGCCATCAGTGCGGCCCAAGAGACCCAGTACTTC
once | 14 | TRBJ2-1 | TRBD1 | TRBV9 | CASSEDRGIHEQFF | TGTGCCAGCAGCGAGGACAGGGGAATACATGAGCAGTTCTTC
few | 13 | TRBJ1-1 | . | TRBV19 | CASSMGRNTEAFF | TGTGCCAGTAGTATGGGACGGAACACTGAAGCTTTCTTT
once | 15 | TRBJ2-5 | . | TRBV6-1 | CASSEGAGLQETQYF | TGTGCCAGCAGTGAAGGGGCAGGCCTCCAAGAGACCCAGTACTTC
. | 15 | TRBJ2-7 | . | TRBV14 | CASSPRGWGSYEQYF | TGTGCCAGCAGCCCTAGAGGGTGGGGGTCCTACGAGCAGTACTTC
. | 16 | TRBJ2-2 | TRBD2 | TRBV5-1 | CASSARGVQNTGELFF | TGCGCCAGCAGCGCCCGGGGGGTGCAGAACACCGGGGAGCTGTTTTTT
once | 15 | TRBJ1-1 | TRBD1 | TRBV7-2 | CASSSHTGTGTISFF | TGTGCCAGCAGTTCACATACCGGGACAGGGACCATATCTTTCTTT
. | 16 | TRBJ2-6 | . | TRBV30 | CASLRPLASGANVLTF | TGTGCCTCACTCAGGCCTCTGGCGTCTGGGGCCAACGTCCTGACTTTC
. | 14 | TRBJ1-1 | . | TRBV25-1 | CASSEGGFVTEAFF | TGTGCCAGCAGTGAGGGGGGCTTTGTAACTGAAGCTTTCTTT
few | 15 | TRBJ1-6 | . | TRBV7-2 | CALAEGGVGNSPLHF | TGTGCCCTGGCCGAAGGGGGGGTCGGTAATTCACCCCTCCACTTT
few | 14 | TRBJ1-1 | . | TRBV10-3 | CAISEGGVNTEAFF | TGTGCCATCAGTGAGGGAGGGGTGAACACTGAAGCTTTCTTT
few | 11 | TRBJ1-2 | . | TRBV19 | CASSRRDGYTF | TGTGCCAGTAGTCGCAGGGACGGCTACACCTTC
. | 15 | TRBJ1-4 | . | TRBV30 | CAWSRRDTTNEKLFF | TGTGCCTGGAGTCGACGAGACACAACTAATGAAAAACTGTTTTTT
. | 12 | TRBJ1-2 | . | TRBV7-9 | CASPKGLEGYTF | TGTGCCAGCCCTAAAGGGCTTGAGGGCTACACCTTC
. | 12 | TRBJ1-6 | . | TRBV27 | CASREVNSPLHF | TGTGCCAGCAGGGAGGTCAATTCACCCCTCCACTTT
. | 15 | TRBJ2-7 | TRBD1 | TRBV7-9 | CASSPQGRTGVEQYF | TGTGCCAGCAGCCCCCAAGGGAGGACAGGGGTAGAGCAGTACTTC
. | 11 | TRBJ2-5 | . | TRBV20-1 | CSVRRGETQYF | TGCAGTGTGCGGCGGGGAGAGACCCAGTACTTC
many | 15 | TRBJ2-1 | TRBD2 | TRBV7-9 | CASSLGLAGTNEQFF | TGTGCCAGCAGCTTGGGACTAGCGGGGACCAATGAGCAGTTCTTC
few | 11 | TRBJ2-1 | . | TRBV23-1 | CASSPGTEQFF | TGCGCCAGCAGCCCAGGGACAGAGCAGTTCTTC
. | 13 | TRBJ1-4 | . | TRBV29-1 | CSVERGLGEKLFF | TGCAGCGTTGAGAGAGGGCTTGGTGAAAAACTGTTTTTT
. | 15 | TRBJ1-1 | TRBD1 | TRBV30 | CAWSPWDRGFTEAFF | TGTGCCTGGAGTCCATGGGACAGGGGATTTACTGAAGCTTTCTTT
few | 14 | TRBJ2-2 | . | TRBV7-7 | CASSLDRRTGELFF | TGTGCCAGCAGCTTAGATAGGCGGACCGGGGAGCTGTTTTTT
few | 15 | TRBJ2-2 | TRBD2 | TRBV14 | CASSRLAANTGELFF | TGTGCCAGCAGCCGACTAGCGGCGAACACCGGGGAGCTGTTTTTT
. | 15 | TRBJ2-3 | TRBD1 | TRBV27 | CASSVTGAYTDTQYF | TGTGCCAGCAGCGTGACAGGGGCGTACACAGATACGCAGTATTTT
. | 14 | TRBJ1-2 | TRBD1 | TRBV30 | CAWSYRDRVYGYTF | TGTGCCTGGAGTTACCGGGACAGGGTCTATGGCTACACCTTC
few | 12 | TRBJ1-1 | . | TRBV30 | CAWTLGGPEAFF | TGTGCCTGGACCCTTGGGGGCCCTGAAGCTTTCTTT
once | 11 | TRBJ1-2 | . | TRBV5-4 | CASSGLYGYTF | TGTGCCAGCAGCGGCCTCTATGGCTACACCTTC
few | 12 | TRBJ1-1 | . | TRBV7-9 | CASSPRRNEAFF | TGTGCCAGCAGCCCCCGACGGAATGAAGCTTTCTTT
many | 13 | TRBJ1-5 | . | TRBV7-8 | CASSLIAHQPQHF | TGTGCCAGCAGCTTAATCGCCCATCAGCCCCAGCATTTT
few | 15 | TRBJ2-7 | TRBD2 | TRBV7-9 | CASSFSGGIAYEQYF | TGTGCCAGCAGCTTTAGCGGGGGTATAGCCTACGAGCAGTACTTC
. | 14 | TRBJ2-3 | . | TRBV30 | CAWSVTSSTDTQYF | TGTGCCTGGAGTGTAACTAGTAGTACAGATACGCAGTATTTT
. | 13 | TRBJ2-5 | . | TRBV6-6 | CASSRQYQETQYF | TGTGCCAGCAGTCGGCAGTACCAAGAGACCCAGTACTTC
once | 12 | TRBJ1-1 | . | TRBV30 | CAWSLGDTEAFF | TGTGCCTGGTCTTTAGGGGACACTGAAGCTTTCTTT
. | 15 | TRBJ1-2 | . | TRBV19 | CASSILEAQGYGYTF | TGTGCCAGTAGTATTTTGGAGGCTCAAGGATATGGCTACACCTTC
. | 15 | TRBJ2-5 | TRBD2 | TRBV27 | CASSTRTSGKETQYF | TGTGCCAGCAGTACGCGGACTAGCGGAAAAGAGACCCAGTACTTC
few | 15 | TRBJ2-7 | . | TRBV7-2 | CASSLGGLPSGEQYF | TGTGCCAGCAGCTTAGGAGGTCTCCCATCAGGGGAGCAGTACTTC
few | 14 | TRBJ1-2 | . | TRBV6-5 | CASSYDSEVAGYTF | TGTGCCAGCAGTTACGACAGCGAGGTAGCTGGCTACACCTTC